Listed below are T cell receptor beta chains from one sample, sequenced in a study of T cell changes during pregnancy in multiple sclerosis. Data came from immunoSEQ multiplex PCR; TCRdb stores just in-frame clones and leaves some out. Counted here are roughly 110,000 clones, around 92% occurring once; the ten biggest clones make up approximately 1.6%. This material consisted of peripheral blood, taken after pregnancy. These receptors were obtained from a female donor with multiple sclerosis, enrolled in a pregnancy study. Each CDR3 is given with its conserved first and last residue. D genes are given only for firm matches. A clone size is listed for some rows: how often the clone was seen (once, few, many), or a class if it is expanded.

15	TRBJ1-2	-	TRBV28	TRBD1	TGTGCCAGCAGTTTAGGGGACAGGGTATTCTATGGCTACACCTTC	CASSLGDRVFYGYTF
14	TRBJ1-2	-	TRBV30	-	TGTGCCTGGAGTGCAGGGAATACTAACTATGGCTACACCTTC	CAWSAGNTNYGYTF
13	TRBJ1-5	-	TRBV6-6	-	TGTGCCTCCCAGGACACCCCCAATCAGCCCCAGCATTTT	CASQDTPNQPQHF
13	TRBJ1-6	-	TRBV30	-	TGTGCCTGGAGGGGGATGGGAGGTTCACCCCTCCACTTT	CAWRGMGGSPLHF
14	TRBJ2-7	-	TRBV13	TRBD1	TGTGCCAGCAGCCCTTCAGGGGGCGTCTACGAGCAGTACTTC	CASSPSGGVYEQYF
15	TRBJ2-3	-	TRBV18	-	TGTGCCAGCTCACCCAAAACTCAGGGGCCCGATACGCAGTATTTT	CASSPKTQGPDTQYF
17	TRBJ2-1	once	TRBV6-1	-	TGTGCCAGCAGTGAGGGCTCAGGGGATTATAAGGCCGATGAGCAGTTCTTC	CASSEGSGDYKADEQFF
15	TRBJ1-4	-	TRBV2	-	TGTGCCAGCAGTGAGGACACTTCAACTAATGAAAAACTGTTTTTT	CASSEDTSTNEKLFF
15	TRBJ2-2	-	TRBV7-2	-	TGTGCCAGCAGCCCAACCCGTACGGACACCGGGGAGCTGTTTTTT	CASSPTRTDTGELFF
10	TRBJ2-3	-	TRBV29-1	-	TGCAGCGTCGGCACAGATACGCAGTATTTT	CSVGTDTQYF
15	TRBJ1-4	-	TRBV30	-	TGTGCCTGGAGTTCGCAGGGCCCGCGTGCTGGAAAACTGTTTTTT	CAWSSQGPRAGKLFF
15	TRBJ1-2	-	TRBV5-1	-	TGCGCCAGCAGCTTGGAGGGGGATTTTAACTATGGCTACACCTTC	CASSLEGDFNYGYTF